These T cell receptor beta chains were read from a single sample in a study of shared clonotypes between healthy human individuals. Sequencing used immunoSEQ multiplex PCR; TCRdb keeps in-frame clones, though not all of them. Altogether about 2.4 million clones are present, roughly 93% being singletons, with the ten largest covering about 0.39%. Sequencing used naive CD4+ T cells from PBMCs. These receptor sequences come from a man aged 18 to 29 in good health. Some clones in this sample may be carry-over from other donors' samples. Both conserved end residues are part of each CDR3. A D gene is named only where the DNA matches it firmly.

TRBV11-2 | - | CASSRWGGQSTDTQYF
TRBV7-9 | TRBD2 | CASSSASGTYEQYF
TRBV2 | TRBD2 | CASSERGAGELFF
TRBV28 | - | CAPNAEDSYEQYF
TRBV5-6 | - | CASSWGHSGNTIYF
TRBV10-3 | - | CAIRTDRPTGDTQYF
TRBV4-3 | - | CASSQDYRADTEAFF
TRBV7-2 | - | CASSLALAGVYEQYF
TRBV7-3 | - | CASSLPFGGGEQFF
TRBV19 | - | CASSIRPGQNTGELFF
TRBV7-9 | TRBD1 | CASSLGQGGEQYF
TRBV5-1 | - | CASSFSANYGYTF
TRBV15 | - | CATSTESTEAFF
TRBV7-2 | TRBD2 | CASSLGGTSGRHLYF
TRBV5-1 | TRBD2 | CASSSYGASGGSVGTGELFF
TRBV28 | TRBD1 | CASSSLGQGGTEAFF
TRBV11-3 | - | CASSPGPWAEQYF
TRBV2 | - | CASSEGIVSSYEQYF
TRBV6-6 | - | CASEKTGGGETQYF
TRBV4-1 | - | CASSQTPLARRPGEQYF
TRBV6-1 | - | CASSLQRFNYGYTF
TRBV7-2 | TRBD2 | CASSLVGSGSFSTDTQYF
TRBV29-1 | TRBD2 | CSVGPSGSTDTQYF
TRBV7-3 | - | CASSSNPQANEQYF
TRBV5-4 | TRBD2 | CASSPGLAGTNEQFF
TRBV6-4 | TRBD1 | CASRPGQGYGYTF